Each of the 17 T cell receptor beta chains below was sequenced from the same sample in a study of blood T cells in healthy people across ages. Primed by a sample-barcoded 5' primer and a J-beta primer mix, a second PCR proceeded for about 7 to 11 cycles. TCRdb processed the 5' RACE reads anew with MiXCR; each CDR3 protein has one entry. Counted here are nearly 1 million distinct CDR3 sequences, roughly 47% occurring once; the ten biggest clones make up roughly 23%. Input material: blood. The source of these receptors is a woman in her sixties or seventies in good health.

This clonotype occurred many times. The V call is TRBV13, the J call TRBJ2-6; D is undetermined. This CDR3 spans 14 amino acids. Trimming took off 0 bases at V and 3 bases at J, with 3 bases between the two ends. Germline V gene sequence: CDR1 PRHDT, CDR2 FYEKMQ (reference sequence). The CDR3 DNA reads as TGTGCCAGCAGCTTAGGGGTTGGGGCCAACGTCCTGACTTTC. This sequence encodes CASSLGVGANVLTF.

This chain uses TRBV6-2 or TRBV6-3 with TRBJ2-5; tentative D call: TRBD1 (5 bases). This CDR3 region has 12 residues. Germline V gives CDR1 MNHEY, CDR2 SVGEGT. The germline V and J ends were trimmed by 7 bases and 2 bases, with 8 bases remaining between them. In DNA, the CDR3 is TGTGCCAGCAAAAGGGGACAAGAGACCCAGTACTTC. It specifies CASKRGQETQYF.

This clonotype was detected a few times. A read error may produce the germline difference seen at one junction end. The CDR3 DNA reads as TGTGCCAGCAGCGAGCAGGCAACAGATACGCGGTATTTT. The encoded protein is CASSEQATDTRYF. This rearrangement joins TRBV6-4 to TRBJ2-3; D call uncertain. This CDR3 is built from 13 residues. The V gene's germline CDR1 is MRHNA and CDR2 SNTAGT.

The rearrangement links TRBV24-1 to TRBJ2-1; the D gene is possibly TRBD2 (6 bases). CDR1 is KGHDR and CDR2 is SFDVKD in the germline V gene. The CDR3 has 14 residues. Trimming removed 6 bases from V and 0 bases from J, with 8 bases in between. The CDR3 loop is CATSHGGSYNEQFF. CDR3 DNA: TGTGCCACCAGTCACGGGGGCTCCTACAATGAGCAGTTCTTC.

The chain recombines TRBV4-3 with TRBJ1-2; 7 bases match TRBD1. Germline V gives CDR1 LGHNA, CDR2 YSLEER. The CDR3 spans 14 residues. Germline trimming cut 1 base from V and 6 bases from J; bases unmatched to any gene: 5. This CDR3 is CASSQARTGDGYTF. The CDR3 DNA is TGCGCCAGCAGCCAAGCTCGGACAGGTGATGGCTACACCTTC.

V usage is TRBV28 and J usage is TRBJ2-4, with D possibly TRBD1 on 8 matching bases. Germline V gene data show CDR1 as MDHEN and CDR2 as SYDVKM. The CDR3 has 14 amino acids. Trimming stripped 6 bases from V and 8 bases from J, with 17 bases between. The CDR3 DNA reads TGTGCCAGCAGACGAACAGGGGGGAGGGACATTCAGTACTTC. Amino acids: CASRRTGGRDIQYF.

The J gene is TRBJ1-2, the V gene TRBV7-9; perhaps TRBD1 as D (5 bases). Looked up from germline, CDR1 is SEHNR and CDR2 is FQNEAQ (reference sequence). Trimming removed 5 bases at V and 5 bases at J, with 18 bases between. The CDR3 runs 15 residues. CDR3 sequence: CASSDKGRGEYGYTF. The CDR3 DNA reads as TGTGCCAGCAGCGATAAGGGCAGAGGGGAGTATGGCTACACCTTC.

The chain carries TRBV5-6 and TRBJ2-7; the D gene is possibly TRBD1 (6 bases). Germline V gene sequence: CDR1 SGHDT, CDR2 YYEEEE. The V end lost 4 bases, the J end lost 5 bases, and 13 bases lay between the germline ends. The CDR3 totals 13 residues. The CDR3 DNA sequence: TGTGCCAGCAGCCCGGACAGAATAGACGAGCAGTACTTC. Amino acid sequence: CASSPDRIDEQYF.

This clonotype was counted a few times. This chain connects TRBV12-3 or TRBV12-4 to TRBJ2-1; tentative D call: TRBD2 (5 bases). Trimming left V 6 bases short and J 6 bases short, with 12 bases between. The CDR3 consists of 13 residues. As DNA, the CDR3 is TGTGCCAGCAGCCCTACTAGGAGCAATGAGCAGTTCTTC. It codes for CASSPTRSNEQFF.

This clonotype was counted between two and nine times. Here the CDR3 DNA reads TGTGCCAGGTCCGGGACAGAGTTTAACTATGGCTACACCTTC. Its translation is CARSGTEFNYGYTF. The chain combines TRBV2 with TRBJ1-2; TRBD1 aligns across 7 bases. J lost 1 base, V lost 9 bases, and 8 bases had no gene match. CDR1 and CDR2 from the germline V gene are SNHLY and FYNNEI. This CDR3 spans 14 amino acids. The full variable domain, its missing parts supplied by reference TRBV2 and TRBJ1-2, is EPEVTQTPSHQVTQMGQEVILRCVPISNHLYFYWYRQILGQKVEFLVSFYNNEISEKSEIFDDQFSVERPDGSNFTLKIRSTKLEDSAMYFCARSGTEFNYGYTFGSGTRLTVV.

The J gene is TRBJ2-1, the V gene TRBV6-2 or TRBV6-3, with TRBD2 matching 7 bases. Germline V gene lookup returns CDR1 MNHEY and CDR2 SVGEGT. CDR3 length: 12 residues. V lost 6 bases and J lost 9; bases outside the gene matches: 5. CDR3 protein: CASRSGVSEQFF. CDR3 DNA: TGTGCCAGCAGAAGCGGGGTGAGTGAGCAGTTCTTC.

This chain uses TRBV3-1 with TRBJ2-1; 15 positions agree with TRBD2. Trimming took 7 bases from V and 11 from J; bases not matched to a gene: 9. Per germline, CDR1 LGHDT and CDR2 YNNKEL (reference sequence). The CDR3 is 15 residues long. The CDR3 is CASNLGLAGGKKQFF. The DNA for the CDR3 is TGTGCCAGCAACTTGGGACTAGCGGGAGGTAAAAAGCAGTTCTTC.

The chain links TRBV5-1 to TRBJ2-5, with D hard to call. V lost 1 base to trimming and J lost 5 bases, with 12 bases between them. From germline, CDR1 is SGHRS and CDR2 YFSETQ. This CDR3 is 14 amino acids long. The CDR3 protein is CASSLRRNYETQYF. CDR3 coding DNA: TGCGCCAGCAGCTTGAGGCGGAATTATGAGACCCAGTACTTC.

This clonotype was counted only a few times. The chain combines TRBV20-1 with TRBJ2-7; 9 bases map to TRBD2. The CDR3 length is 14 residues. Germline V gives CDR1 DFQATT, CDR2 SNEGSKA (reference sequence). J lost 3 bases, V lost 4 bases, and 7 bases had no gene match. The CDR3 DNA sequence: TGCAGTGCTACCCGACTAGCGGCCATCTACGAGCAGTACTTC. Residues: CSATRLAAIYEQYF.

This chain connects TRBV5-1 to TRBJ2-6; D ambiguous. V was clipped by 1 base and J by 3 bases, with 17 bases between them. CDR3 size: 18 residues. The germline V gene encodes CDR1 SGHRS and CDR2 YFSETQ. The CDR3 region has the DNA TGCGCCAGCAGCTTGAGTACAAGAAAAGCAGGTGGGGCCAACGTCCTGACTTTC. Protein sequence: CASSLSTRKAGGANVLTF.

This chain links TRBV7-9 with TRBJ2-7, with D possibly TRBD1 on 5 matching bases. From germline, CDR1 is SEHNR and CDR2 FQNEAQ (reference sequence). The ends were cut back, 5 bases at V and 6 bases at J, with 11 bases in the middle. This CDR3 has 12 residues. CDR3 sequence reads: CASSRQTPEQYF. CDR3 DNA: TGTGCCAGCAGCCGACAGACGCCCGAGCAGTACTTC. Combining the CDR3 with reference TRBV7-9 and TRBJ2-7 gives the whole variable domain DTGVSQNPRHKITKRGQNVTFRCDPISEHNRLYWYRQTLGQGPEFLTYFQNEAQLEKSRLLSDRFSAERPKGSFSTLEIQRTEQGDSAMYLCASSRQTPEQYFGPGTRLTVT.

The sample holds a few counts of this clonotype. The chain carries TRBV5-1 and TRBJ2-5; D may be TRBD1 (6 bases). Per germline, CDR1 SGHRS and CDR2 YFSETQ. The CDR3 is 16 amino acids. V gave up 0 bases and J gave up 5 bases, with 17 bases separating them. In DNA, the CDR3 is TGCGCCAGCAGCTTGGAGGGAAACAGGGTTGGGGAGACCCAGTACTTC. It yields the protein CASSLEGNRVGETQYF.